This TCR beta chain appears in the sequencing data of a study of cytomegalovirus exposure and HLA in healthy donors. The CDR3 runs 13 residues. Trimming took 2 bases from V and 4 from J, leaving 8 bases between them. CDR1 and CDR2 (germline): MDHEN, SYDVKM. The PCR used 60 Vbeta and 13 Jbeta primers. The assay was immunoSEQ multiplex PCR, and TCRdb's table has in-frame clones only and misses some. The sample includes roughly 88,000 clones, about three quarters of them seen just once. Study-wide results and limits: Later, an analysis showed that TCR beta chains associated with HLA were more clonally expanded than others that were equally common.

About this clone itself: Its antigen is not known.

The material sequenced was PBMCs. The chain is built from TRBV28 and TRBJ1-1; TRBD1 might be the D (5 bases). The TCR was taken from a man between 25 and 39 years old in good health and CMV-seropositive. CDR3 residues: CASSLTTVTEAFF. The CDR3 nucleotides read TGTGCCAGCAGTTTAACGACAGTCACTGAAGCTTTCTTT.